This entry features one T cell receptor beta chain sequence. Its antigen is not known. Primers: 60 Vbeta forward and 13 Jbeta reverse. Measured with immunoSEQ multiplex PCR; TCRdb has only the in-frame clones, and not every one. The sample lists tens of thousands of clones, roughly 86% seen once, with 1.9% in the top ten. The sample originates from a study of cytomegalovirus exposure and HLA in healthy donors. Whole-study results and caveats: Through in vitro validation, three CMV-associated chains were shown to be specific for CMV antigens.

CDR1 SGHNT and CDR2 YENEEA come from the germline V gene. V shed 5 bases and J shed 4 bases, with 15 bases lying between them. The CDR3 runs to 15 residues. The chain carries TRBV11-3 and TRBJ2-1, with D possibly TRBD2 on 6 matching bases. Input material: PBMCs. This receptor was taken from a young man in good health and CMV-seronegative. CDR3 coding DNA: TGTGCCAGCAGCCCTGACGGGGGAGGATACAATGAGCAGTTCTTC. Translation gives CASSPDGGGYNEQFF.